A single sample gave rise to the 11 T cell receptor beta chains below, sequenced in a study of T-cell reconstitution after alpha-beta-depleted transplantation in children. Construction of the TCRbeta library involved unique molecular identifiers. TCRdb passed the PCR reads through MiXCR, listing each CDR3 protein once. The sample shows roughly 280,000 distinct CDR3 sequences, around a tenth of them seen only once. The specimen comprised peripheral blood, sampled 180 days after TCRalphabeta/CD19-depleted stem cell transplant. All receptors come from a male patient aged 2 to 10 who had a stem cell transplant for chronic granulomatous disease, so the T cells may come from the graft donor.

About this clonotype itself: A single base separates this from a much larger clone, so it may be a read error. CDR3 amino acids: CASSLTGEAQPQLF. The CDR3 DNA follows: TGCGCCAGCAGCTTGACAGGGGAGGCTCAGCCCCAGCTTTTT. This chain uses TRBV5-1 with TRBJ1-5; 7 nucleotides line up with TRBD1. Per germline, CDR1 SGHRS and CDR2 YFSETQ. This CDR3 has 14 residues.

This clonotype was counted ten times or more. The CDR3 sequence is CASSLETGSREQYF. For the CDR3, the DNA is TGCGCCAGCAGCTTAGAGACAGGATCTCGCGAGCAGTACTTC. The V gene is TRBV5-1, the J gene TRBJ2-7; maybe TRBD1 (6 bases). The CDR3 loop spans 14 amino acids. V was pared by 2 bases and J by 6 bases, with 15 bases between. Germline CDR1 reads SGHRS; CDR2 reads YFSETQ.

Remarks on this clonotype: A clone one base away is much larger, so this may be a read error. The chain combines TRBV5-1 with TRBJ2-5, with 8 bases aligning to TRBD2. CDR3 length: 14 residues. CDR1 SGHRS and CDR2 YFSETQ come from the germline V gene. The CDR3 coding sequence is TGCGCCAGCAGCTTCCCGGGAGGGCACGAGACCCAGTGCTTC. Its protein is CASSFPGGHETQCF.

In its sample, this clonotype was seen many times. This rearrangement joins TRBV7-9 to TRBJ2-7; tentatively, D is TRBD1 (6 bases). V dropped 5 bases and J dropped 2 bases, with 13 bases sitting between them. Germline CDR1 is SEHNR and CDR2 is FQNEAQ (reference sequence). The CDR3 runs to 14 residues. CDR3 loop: CASSQKNRAYEQYF. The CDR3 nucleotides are TGTGCCAGCAGCCAAAAAAACAGGGCCTACGAGCAGTACTTC.

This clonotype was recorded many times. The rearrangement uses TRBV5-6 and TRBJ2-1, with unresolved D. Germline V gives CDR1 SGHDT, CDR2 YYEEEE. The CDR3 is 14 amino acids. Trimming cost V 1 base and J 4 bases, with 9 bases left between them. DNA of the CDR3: TGTGCCAGCAGCTTGTTCTGGGAATACAATGAGCAGTTCTTC. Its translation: CASSLFWEYNEQFF.

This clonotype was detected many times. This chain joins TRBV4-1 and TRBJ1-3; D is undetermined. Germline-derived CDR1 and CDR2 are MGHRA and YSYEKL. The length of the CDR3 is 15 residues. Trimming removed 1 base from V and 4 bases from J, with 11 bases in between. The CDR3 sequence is CASSQGSVSGNTIYF. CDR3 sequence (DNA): TGCGCCAGCAGCCAAGGGTCAGTTAGCGGAAACACCATATATTTT.

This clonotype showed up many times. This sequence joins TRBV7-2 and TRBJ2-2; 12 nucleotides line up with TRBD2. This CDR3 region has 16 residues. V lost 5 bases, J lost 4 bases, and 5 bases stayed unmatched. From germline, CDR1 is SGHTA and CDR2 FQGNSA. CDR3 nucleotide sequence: TGTGCCAGCAGCCCCGGACTAGCGGGGCTCACCGGGGAGCTGTTTTTT. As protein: CASSPGLAGLTGELFF. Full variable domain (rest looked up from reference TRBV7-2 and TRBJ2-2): GAGVSQSPSNKVTEKGKDVELRCDPISGHTALYWYRQSLGQGLEFLIYFQGNSAPDKSGLPSDRFSAERTGGSVSTLTIQRTQQEDSAVYLCASSPGLAGLTGELFFGEGSRLTVL.

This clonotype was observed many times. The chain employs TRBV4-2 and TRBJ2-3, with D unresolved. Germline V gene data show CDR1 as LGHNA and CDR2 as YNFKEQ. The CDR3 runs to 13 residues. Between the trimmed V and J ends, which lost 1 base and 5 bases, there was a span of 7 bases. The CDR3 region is CASSQAVGDTQYF. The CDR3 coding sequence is TGTGCCAGCAGCCAAGCGGTAGGAGATACGCAGTATTTT.

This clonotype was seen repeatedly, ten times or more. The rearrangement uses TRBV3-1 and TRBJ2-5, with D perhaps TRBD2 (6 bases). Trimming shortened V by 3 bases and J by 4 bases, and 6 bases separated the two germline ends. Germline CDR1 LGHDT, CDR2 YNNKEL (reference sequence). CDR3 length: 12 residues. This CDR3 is CASSQGGETQYF. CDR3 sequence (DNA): TGTGCCAGCAGCCAGGGGGGAGAGACCCAGTACTTC.

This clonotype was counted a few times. CDR3 loop: CASSQERGLYNEQFF. The CDR3 coding sequence is TGTGCCAGCAGCCAGGAGAGGGGGCTTTACAATGAGCAGTTCTTC. This chain connects TRBV14 to TRBJ2-1; 7 bases are a match to TRBD1. Germline CDR1 and CDR2: SGHDN and FVKESK. V lost 3 bases to trimming and J lost 4 bases; unmatched junction nucleotides: 6. This CDR3 spans 15 amino acids.

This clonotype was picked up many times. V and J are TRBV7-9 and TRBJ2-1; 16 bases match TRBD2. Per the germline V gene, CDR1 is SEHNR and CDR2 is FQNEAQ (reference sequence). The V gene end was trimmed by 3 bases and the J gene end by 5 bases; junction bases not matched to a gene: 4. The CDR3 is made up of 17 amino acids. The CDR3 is CASSLGLAGGPDNEQFF. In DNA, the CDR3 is TGTGCCAGCAGCTTGGGACTAGCGGGGGGGCCCGACAATGAGCAGTTCTTC.